Presented here are 25 T cell receptor beta chains from one specimen sequenced in a study of beta chain features in type 1 diabetes. Reverse transcribing all isolated RNA meant expressed TCRB transcripts were sequenced. Here immunoSEQ multiplex PCR was the method, and the copy in TCRdb shows in-frame clones only, minus some. Found here are about 410,000 clones, approximately 15% of them singletons; the top ten hold approximately 0.035%. Source material: naive CD4+ T cells from blood. The receptors stem from a man aged 30 to 39 in good health.

As regards this clone: The same CDR3 can be traced to other DNA sequences in this sample. The chain uses TRBV7-2 and TRBJ2-6; D gene uncertain. CDR1 and CDR2 from the germline V gene are SGHTA and FQGNSA. V lost 3 bases and J 0 bases, leaving 3 bases between the germline ends. The CDR3 covers 14 residues. The CDR3 DNA reads as TGTGCCAGCAGCTTGGGCTCTGGGGCCAACGTCCTGACTTTC. Protein product: CASSLGSGANVLTF. Full variable domain (outside the CDR3, taken from reference TRBV7-2 and TRBJ2-6): GAGVSQSPSNKVTEKGKDVELRCDPISGHTALYWYRQSLGQGLEFLIYFQGNSAPDKSGLPSDRFSAERTGGSVSTLTIQRTQQEDSAVYLCASSLGSGANVLTFGAGSRLTVL.

The chain recombines TRBV5-1 with TRBJ2-4; 10 bases agree with TRBD2. CDR1 and CDR2 (germline): SGHRS, YFSETQ. Unmatched junction bases numbered 8, after V lost 0 bases and J lost 2 bases. This CDR3 has 18 amino acids. The CDR3 protein is CASSLVAGGTVTKNIQYF. The CDR3, as DNA: TGCGCCAGCAGCTTGGTAGCGGGAGGCACCGTAACCAAAAACATTCAGTACTTC.

The CDR3 is CASSSGLAGRPANREQFF. Here the CDR3 DNA reads TGTGCCAGTAGTTCCGGACTAGCGGGACGTCCCGCGAACCGAGAGCAGTTCTTC. This rearrangement joins TRBV19 to TRBJ2-1, with 12 bases lining up with TRBD2. The V gene end was trimmed by 5 bases and the J gene end by 10 bases; junction bases not matched to a gene: 18. The CDR3 spans 18 residues. Germline V gene lookup returns CDR1 LNHDA and CDR2 SQIVND (reference sequence).

This clone was recorded a few times. CDR3 protein: CASSIMASGRNNEQFF. DNA for the CDR3: TGTGCCAGTAGTATCATGGCTAGCGGAAGAAACAATGAGCAGTTCTTC. The genes are TRBV19 and TRBJ2-1; 7 bases map to TRBD2. The V gene end was trimmed by 3 bases and the J gene end by 5 bases; junction bases not matched to a gene: 10. Germline V lookup: CDR1 LNHDA, CDR2 SQIVND (reference sequence). The CDR3 is 16 residues long. Looking up the rest from reference TRBV19 and TRBJ2-1 gives the full variable domain: DGGITQSPKYLFRKEGQNVTLSCEQNLNHDAMYWYRQDPGQGLRLIYYSQIVNDFQKGDIAEGYSVSREKKESFPLTVTSAQKNPTAFYLCASSIMASGRNNEQFFGPGTRLTVL.

About this clone itself: The junction does not match germline at one end; this may be a read error. The gene calls are TRBV7-2 and TRBJ2-3, with D possibly called TRBD1 or TRBD2 (7 bases each). From germline, CDR1 is SGHTA and CDR2 FQGNSA. This CDR3 has 16 amino acids. In DNA, the CDR3 is TGTGCCAGCAGCATATCACGGGGAGGGGGCACCGATACGCAGTATTTT. It specifies CASSISRGGGTDTQYF. Complete variable domain (other parts from reference TRBV7-2 and TRBJ2-3): GAGVSQSPSNKVTEKGKDVELRCDPISGHTALYWYRQSLGQGLEFLIYFQGNSAPDKSGLPSDRFSAERTGGSVSTLTIQRTQQEDSAVYLCASSISRGGGTDTQYFGPGTRLTVL.

The CDR3 DNA sequence: TGTGCCAGCAGTACCCGGAGGGTTAATTCACCCCTCCACTTT. Translation gives CASSTRRVNSPLHF. The V and J genes are TRBV25-1 and TRBJ1-6; no clear D. CDR3 length: 14 residues. With 5 bases removed from V and 6 bases from J, the gap between germline ends came to 11 bases. Germline loops: CDR1 MGHDK, CDR2 SYGVNS. Full variable domain (rest looked up from reference TRBV25-1 and TRBJ1-6): EADIYQTPRYLVIGTGKKITLECSQTMGHDKMYWYQQDPGMELHLIHYSYGVNSTEKGDLSSESTVSRIRTEHFPLTLESARPSHTSQYLCASSTRRVNSPLHFGNGTRLTVT.

In the case of this clone: Additional DNA sequences in this sample encode the identical CDR3. The rearrangement uses TRBV15 and TRBJ2-2; D not certain. V lost 0 bases and J lost 5, with 4 bases in between. The germline V gene encodes CDR1 LNHNV and CDR2 YYDKDF (reference sequence). The CDR3 length is 13 residues. The CDR3 spells CATSRDPTGELFF. CDR3 nucleotide sequence: TGTGCCACCAGCAGAGATCCAACCGGGGAGCTGTTTTTT.

The DNA of the CDR3 is TGTGCCAGCAGTTACTCGAGCAGGTCGGGTGGCTACACCTTC. Its translation: CASSYSSRSGGYTF. J is TRBJ1-2 and V is TRBV6-5; D is uncertain. Trimming removed 0 bases from V and 7 bases from J, with 12 bases in between. The CDR3 has 14 amino acids. Per the germline V gene, CDR1 is MNHEY and CDR2 is SVGAGI.

The chain uses TRBV23-1 and TRBJ1-6; perhaps TRBD1 as D (6 bases). TRBV23-1 is an ORF for which the function is uncertain. V was trimmed by 3 bases and J by 2 bases, leaving 8 bases between them. The CDR3 has 15 residues. CDR3 sequence: CASSQGGPYNSPLHF. The CDR3 DNA reads as TGCGCCAGCAGTCAGGGGGGCCCCTATAATTCACCCCTCCACTTT.

CDR3 loop: CASSSNRGRRETQYF. CDR3 bases: TGTGCCAGCAGTTCGAACAGGGGGCGAAGGGAGACCCAGTACTTC. This chain links TRBV11-2 with TRBJ2-5; 9 nucleotides agree with TRBD1. The CDR3 has 15 amino acids. V gave up 6 bases and J gave up 5 bases; unmatched junction bases: 10. Per germline, CDR1 SGHAT and CDR2 FQNNGV.

The chain employs TRBV18 and TRBJ1-2; TRBD1 is a possible D gene (5 bases). The CDR3 runs to 15 residues. V lost 2 bases, J lost 5 bases, and 15 bases lay in between. The germline V gene has CDR1 KGHSH and CDR2 LQKENI. CDR3 bases: TGTGCCAGCTCACCAAAATCCGGGACGGAATATGGCTACACCTTC. Its translation is CASSPKSGTEYGYTF.

The V and J genes are TRBV7-6 and TRBJ2-1; possibly TRBD2 for D (5 bases). Trimming took 1 base from V and 7 from J, leaving 17 bases between them. The CDR3 runs to 16 residues. Germline V gives CDR1 SGHVS, CDR2 FNYEAQ. CDR3 sequence: CASSLVYERLVNEQFF. In DNA, the CDR3 is TGTGCCAGCAGCTTAGTTTATGAGCGGTTGGTGAATGAGCAGTTCTTC. Full variable domain (remainder filled in from reference TRBV7-6 and TRBJ2-1): GAGVSQSPRYKVTKRGQDVALRCDPISGHVSLYWYRQALGQGPEFLTYFNYEAQQDKSGLPNDRFSAERPEGSISTLTIQRTEQRDSAMYRCASSLVYERLVNEQFFGPGTRLTVL.

The chain has TRBV7-6 and TRBJ2-1, with 13 bases matching TRBD2. This CDR3 has 16 amino acids. Germline trimming cut 5 bases from V and 2 bases from J; bases unmatched to any gene: 3. Germline CDR1 SGHVS, CDR2 FNYEAQ. Written as DNA, the CDR3 is TGTGCCAGCAGCAGGACTAGCGGGAGTCCCTACAATGAGCAGTTCTTC. Translation gives CASSRTSGSPYNEQFF.

V usage is TRBV7-9 and J usage is TRBJ1-1; perhaps TRBD1 as D (5 bases). CDR3 length: 13 residues. Trimming left V 6 bases short and J 5 bases short, with 13 bases between. Germline lookup yields CDR1 SEHNR and CDR2 FQNEAQ (reference sequence). This chain's CDR3 is CASSGRVVTEAFF. CDR3 DNA: TGTGCCAGCAGTGGCAGGGTCGTTACTGAAGCTTTCTTT.

The CDR3 spells CASSLLRGFNEKLFF. The CDR3 nucleotides read TGCGCCAGCAGCTTGCTACGGGGCTTTAATGAAAAACTGTTTTTT. The chain links TRBV5-1 to TRBJ1-4; D is possibly TRBD1 (5 bases). The V and J ends lost 1 base and 4 bases respectively, with 11 bases between them. The CDR3 contains 15 residues. CDR1 is SGHRS, CDR2 YFSETQ, per germline.

The gene calls are TRBV4-2 and TRBJ2-6; D remains ambiguous. The CDR3 consists of 16 residues. V dropped 3 bases and J dropped 0 bases, with 9 bases sitting between them. Per the germline V gene, CDR1 is LGHNA and CDR2 is YNFKEQ. The CDR3 bases are TGTGCCAGCAGCCAGGCCCCAGACTCTGGGGCCAACGTCCTGACTTTC. Encoded protein: CASSQAPDSGANVLTF.

A few counts support this clone. The CDR3 nucleotides are TGTGCCAGTAAGGCGGGTCTTTTAGCCAAAAACATTCAGTACTTC. Translating it yields CASKAGLLAKNIQYF. The chain employs TRBV19 and TRBJ2-4, with a tentative D call TRBD2 (5 bases). V was cut by 7 bases and J by 0 bases, with 13 bases left in between. This CDR3 is 15 amino acids long. In germline, CDR1 is LNHDA, CDR2 SQIVND (reference sequence).

This clone appeared a few times. V gene TRBV9 combines with J gene TRBJ2-3, with D tentatively TRBD1 (6 bases). This CDR3 has 15 amino acids. Germline CDR1 reads SGDLS; CDR2 reads YYNGEE. V dropped 4 bases and J dropped 2 bases, with 14 bases sitting between them. The CDR3 is CASSPVRGITDTQYF. CDR3 sequence (DNA): TGTGCCAGCAGCCCAGTTAGGGGGATCACAGATACGCAGTATTTT.

This clone appeared a few times. CDR3 loop: CAISARRDGLEGYTF. Written as DNA, the CDR3 is TGTGCCATCAGTGCCCGAAGGGACGGCCTAGAAGGCTACACCTTC. The chain employs TRBV10-3 and TRBJ1-2; a possible D gene is TRBD1 (5 bases). The CDR3 length is 15 residues. CDR1 and CDR2 (germline): ENHRY, SYGVKD. The V gene lost 4 bases and the J gene lost 8 bases, with 20 bases spanning the gap.

The sample holds many counts of this clone. The chain has TRBV7-6 and TRBJ2-3; D unclear. Trimming removed 10 bases at V and 6 bases at J, with 2 bases between. This CDR3 is built from 8 residues. The germline gives CDR1 SGHVS, CDR2 FNYEAQ. The CDR3 spells CAIDTQYF. The CDR3 coding sequence is TGTGCCATCGATACGCAGTATTTT.

This chain links TRBV28 with TRBJ2-2; 7 bases agree with TRBD1. The V gene's germline CDR1 is MDHEN and CDR2 SYDVKM. This CDR3 contains 19 residues. V dropped 6 bases and J dropped 5; count of bases not matched to a gene: 21. The CDR3: CASSQNRGSGALGTGELFF. CDR3 nucleotides: TGTGCCAGCAGCCAGAACAGGGGTTCAGGAGCCCTAGGAACCGGGGAGCTGTTTTTT.

The rearrangement links TRBV19 to TRBJ2-3; unclear D gene. Germline lookup yields CDR1 LNHDA and CDR2 SQIVND (reference sequence). The CDR3 runs to 14 residues. The ends were cut back, 3 bases at V and 0 bases at J, with 7 bases in the middle. The CDR3 spells CASSMLGSTDTQYF. CDR3 nucleotide sequence: TGTGCCAGTAGTATGCTAGGGAGCACAGATACGCAGTATTTT.

The rearrangement links TRBV19 to TRBJ2-1; 11 bases agree with TRBD2. Looked up from germline, CDR1 is LNHDA and CDR2 is SQIVND (reference sequence). J lost 3 bases, V lost 5 bases, and 0 bases had no gene match. CDR3 length: 14 residues. The CDR3 protein is CASSGLAGYNEQFF. The DNA for the CDR3 is TGTGCCAGTAGTGGACTAGCGGGCTACAATGAGCAGTTCTTC.

This clone came up a few times. The CDR3 reads CASSLGPLGTDTQYF. CDR3 DNA sequence: TGTGCCAGCAGCCTGGGACCCCTAGGGACAGATACGCAGTATTTT. This chain uses TRBV5-4 with TRBJ2-3, with D possibly being TRBD1 or TRBD2 (5 bases each). This CDR3 contains 15 residues. Trimming left V 4 bases short and J 3 bases short, with 15 bases between. Germline V gene lookup returns CDR1 SGHNT and CDR2 YYREEE (reference sequence).

The chain combines TRBV11-3 with TRBJ1-2; 7 bases line up with TRBD1. V shed 5 bases and J 2 bases; nucleotides not matched to a gene: 2. Germline V lookup: CDR1 SGHNT, CDR2 YENEEA. The CDR3 runs to 13 residues. The CDR3 DNA sequence: TGTGCCAGCAGCCCGGGACAGAACTATGGCTACACCTTC. Translating it yields CASSPGQNYGYTF.